These T cell receptor beta chains were read from a single sample in a study of OX40 agonist ivuxolimab in advanced cancers. Here immunoSEQ multiplex PCR was the method, and the copy in TCRdb shows in-frame clones only, minus some. The data hold 74,000 or so clones, with about 90% observed a single time. The sample in question was CD4+ or CD8+ T cells sorted from blood, obtained in a trial of the OX40 agonist ivuxolimab. All receptors come from an adult with an advanced solid tumor such as melanoma, head and neck, liver or kidney cancer. Each CDR3 is given with its conserved first and last residue. Each record gives: CDR3 protein, CDR3 DNA, D gene, J gene, V gene, clone size. D genes are given only for firm matches. Clone size is not always given. Where it is, it says once, few, many or a class for expanded clones.

CDR3: CASSAVRDNYGYTF
DNA: TGTGCCAGTAGTGCGGTTCGCGACAACTATGGCTACACCTTC
D: -
J: TRBJ1-2
V: TRBV19
size: -

CDR3: CASHGDSNQPQHF
DNA: TGTGCCAGCCACGGGGATAGCAATCAGCCCCAGCATTTT
D: -
J: TRBJ1-5
V: TRBV6-1
size: -

CDR3: CASSLGLAGGYTGELFF
DNA: TGTGCCAGCAGCCTGGGACTAGCGGGAGGTTACACCGGGGAGCTGTTTTTT
D: TRBD2
J: TRBJ2-2
V: TRBV11-1
size: -

CDR3: CASSGIGGGDTQYF
DNA: TGTGCCAGCAGCGGGATAGGGGGTGGAGATACGCAGTATTTT
D: -
J: TRBJ2-3
V: TRBV2
size: -

CDR3: CASSWAGTDTQYF
DNA: TGTGCCAGCAGCTGGGCAGGCACAGATACGCAGTATTTT
D: -
J: TRBJ2-3
V: TRBV5-4
size: -

CDR3: CASKGLYGYTF
DNA: TGTGCCAGCAAGGGACTCTATGGCTACACCTTC
D: -
J: TRBJ1-2
V: TRBV6-5
size: once

CDR3: CASSQDMAQSTNNSPLHF
DNA: TGTGCCAGCAGCCAAGATATGGCACAATCAACTAATAATTCACCCCTCCACTTT
D: -
J: TRBJ1-6
V: TRBV4-2
size: -

CDR3: CASSQVVDRAADTQYF
DNA: TGTGCCAGCAGCCAAGTGGTAGACAGGGCTGCAGATACGCAGTATTTT
D: TRBD1
J: TRBJ2-3
V: TRBV14
size: -

CDR3: CASSLLPGATDTQYF
DNA: TGTGCCAGCAGCTTACTCCCCGGGGCCACAGATACGCAGTATTTT
D: -
J: TRBJ2-3
V: TRBV7-2
size: -

CDR3: CASSYSGSTDTQYF
DNA: TGTGCCAGCAGTTACTCGGGGAGCACAGATACGCAGTATTTT
D: -
J: TRBJ2-3
V: TRBV6-5
size: -

CDR3: CASSLEGASGSYEQYF
DNA: TGTGCCAGCAGCTTAGAGGGCGCTAGCGGGAGCTACGAGCAGTACTTC
D: TRBD2
J: TRBJ2-7
V: TRBV7-2
size: -

CDR3: CASNPDRTLNYEQYF
DNA: TGCGCCAGCAACCCCGACCGGACACTTAACTACGAGCAGTACTTC
D: -
J: TRBJ2-7
V: TRBV5-1
size: -

CDR3: CATTSGSAETQYF
DNA: TGTGCCACCACCTCCGGAAGTGCGGAGACCCAGTACTTC
D: -
J: TRBJ2-5
V: TRBV10-3
size: -

CDR3: CASSTTGMSSGELFF
DNA: TGTGCCAGTAGCACGACAGGGATGAGTTCCGGGGAGCTGTTTTTT
D: TRBD1
J: TRBJ2-2
V: TRBV19
size: -

CDR3: CAISALTESYGYTF
DNA: TGTGCCATCAGTGCTTTAACAGAAAGCTATGGCTACACCTTC
D: -
J: TRBJ1-2
V: TRBV10-3
size: once

CDR3: CASSSVTDRVDF
DNA: TGTGCCAGCAGTAGTGTGACAGATCGGGTTGACTTC
D: -
J: TRBJ2-7
V: TRBV28
size: once

CDR3: CASSLVGNGRRNEQYF
DNA: TGTGCCAGCAGCTTAGTCGGGAACGGGAGAAGGAACGAGCAGTACTTC
D: -
J: TRBJ2-7
V: TRBV11-2
size: -

CDR3: CASSLLRRNNEQFF
DNA: TGTGCCAGCAGCTTACTGCGCCGGAACAATGAGCAGTTCTTC
D: -
J: TRBJ2-1
V: TRBV11-2
size: -

CDR3: CASKRLGGPQHF
DNA: TGTGCCAGCAAGAGGCTTGGAGGGCCCCAGCATTTT
D: -
J: TRBJ1-5
V: TRBV6-5
size: -

CDR3: CATSATSGSQEQFF
DNA: TGTGCCACCTCGGCGACTAGCGGGAGTCAGGAGCAGTTCTTC
D: TRBD2
J: TRBJ2-1
V: TRBV15
size: -

CDR3: CASSRGGTGYDGYTF
DNA: TGTGCCAGCAGCCGAGGGGGGACAGGGTATGATGGCTACACCTTC
D: TRBD1
J: TRBJ1-2
V: TRBV6-5
size: -

CDR3: CASISPSGANVLTF
DNA: TGTGCCAGCATTAGCCCCTCTGGGGCCAACGTCCTGACTTTC
D: -
J: TRBJ2-6
V: TRBV28
size: -

CDR3: CASSQDRVGEQFF
DNA: TGCGCCAGCAGCCAAGATAGAGTCGGCGAGCAGTTCTTC
D: -
J: TRBJ2-1
V: TRBV4-1
size: once

CDR3: CASSLGYQYNEQFF
DNA: TGCGCCAGCAGCTTAGGCTACCAATACAATGAGCAGTTCTTC
D: -
J: TRBJ2-1
V: TRBV5-1
size: -

CDR3: CASSQEFRGLAKNIQYF
DNA: TGCGCCAGCAGCCAAGAGTTTAGGGGGCTAGCCAAAAACATTCAGTACTTC
D: TRBD1
J: TRBJ2-4
V: TRBV4-3
size: once

CDR3: CASSHLEPQETQYF
DNA: TGCGCCAGCAGCCATCTAGAACCCCAAGAGACCCAGTACTTC
D: -
J: TRBJ2-5
V: TRBV5-1
size: -

CDR3: CASSTRTGGREKLFF
DNA: TGTGCCAGCAGTACCCGGACAGGGGGCCGGGAAAAACTGTTTTTT
D: TRBD1
J: TRBJ1-4
V: TRBV28
size: -

CDR3: CASSLTENTEAFF
DNA: TGTGCCAGCTCATTAACAGAGAACACTGAAGCTTTCTTT
D: -
J: TRBJ1-1
V: TRBV18
size: -

CDR3: CASSEFSGLAGMNEQFF
DNA: TGTGCCAGCAGTGAATTTTCGGGGCTAGCGGGAATGAATGAGCAGTTCTTC
D: TRBD2
J: TRBJ2-1
V: TRBV2
size: once

CDR3: CASSTASGGAPDTQYF
DNA: TGTGCCAGCAGCACGGCTAGCGGGGGGGCCCCAGATACGCAGTATTTT
D: TRBD2
J: TRBJ2-3
V: TRBV11-1
size: -

CDR3: CASSLTGLPNTGELFF
DNA: TGCGCCAGCAGCCTAACAGGGTTACCGAACACCGGGGAGCTGTTTTTT
D: -
J: TRBJ2-2
V: TRBV4-3
size: -

CDR3: CASSLDRGGDNSPLHF
DNA: TGTGCCAGCAGCCTGGACAGGGGTGGGGATAATTCACCCCTCCACTTT
D: TRBD1
J: TRBJ1-6
V: TRBV14
size: -

CDR3: CASSMQGMAAYEQYF
DNA: TGTGCCAGTAGTATGCAGGGGATGGCCGCCTACGAGCAGTACTTC
D: -
J: TRBJ2-7
V: TRBV19
size: -

CDR3: CASSPGGFSGNTIYF
DNA: TGTGCCAGCAGCCCTGGAGGGTTCTCTGGAAACACCATATATTTT
D: -
J: TRBJ1-3
V: TRBV14
size: -

CDR3: CAIRRTAANTEAFF
DNA: TGTGCCATCCGCCGTACAGCGGCGAACACTGAAGCTTTCTTT
D: -
J: TRBJ1-1
V: TRBV10-3
size: -

CDR3: CASSFTWTGDEKLFF
DNA: TGTGCCAGCAGTTTTACATGGACAGGGGATGAAAAACTGTTTTTT
D: TRBD1
J: TRBJ1-4
V: TRBV27
size: once

CDR3: CASKKGFIGETQYF
DNA: TGTGCCAGCAAGAAAGGGTTTATCGGGGAGACCCAGTACTTC
D: -
J: TRBJ2-5
V: TRBV7-3
size: -

CDR3: CASSLDRDGNIQYF
DNA: TGTGCCAGCAGCTTGGACAGGGATGGGAACATTCAGTACTTC
D: -
J: TRBJ2-4
V: TRBV5-4
size: -

CDR3: CASSVIDGLSPQYF
DNA: TGTGCCAGCAGCGTTATCGACGGGCTAAGCCCGCAGTACTTC
D: -
J: TRBJ2-7
V: TRBV9
size: -

CDR3: CASSEQGGFNYGYTF
DNA: TGTGCCAGCAGCGAACAGGGGGGTTTTAACTATGGCTACACCTTC
D: TRBD1
J: TRBJ1-2
V: TRBV2
size: -

CDR3: CASSLGQGLTDTQYF
DNA: TGCGCCAGCAGCTTGGGACAGGGCCTCACAGATACGCAGTATTTT
D: TRBD1
J: TRBJ2-3
V: TRBV5-1
size: once

CDR3: CASSSNTGELFF
DNA: TGTGCCAGCAGCTCTAACACCGGGGAGCTGTTTTTT
D: -
J: TRBJ2-2
V: TRBV5-6
size: once

CDR3: CARSLTGSRSYEQYF
DNA: TGTGCCAGAAGCTTAACAGGGTCCCGCTCCTACGAGCAGTACTTC
D: -
J: TRBJ2-7
V: TRBV7-5
size: -

CDR3: CASSGNGRDQETQYF
DNA: TGTGCCAGCAGCGGAAACGGACGGGACCAAGAGACCCAGTACTTC
D: -
J: TRBJ2-5
V: TRBV5-5
size: -

CDR3: CVHPEAFF
DNA: TGTGTCCACCCAGAAGCTTTCTTT
D: -
J: TRBJ1-1
V: TRBV28
size: -

CDR3: CASSPGRDSNTGELFF
DNA: TGTGCCAGCAGCCCGGGCCGGGACAGTAACACCGGGGAGCTGTTTTTT
D: TRBD1
J: TRBJ2-2
V: TRBV5-8
size: -

CDR3: CASSLGGNYEQYF
DNA: TGTGCCAGCAGTTTGGGAGGGAACTACGAGCAGTACTTC
D: TRBD2
J: TRBJ2-7
V: TRBV28
size: -

CDR3: CASRAENTEAFF
DNA: TGTGCCAGCAGGGCAGAAAACACTGAAGCTTTCTTT
D: -
J: TRBJ1-1
V: TRBV2
size: -

CDR3: CASSEPGQGAHEQYF
DNA: TGTGCCAGCAGTGAGCCGGGACAGGGGGCCCACGAGCAGTACTTC
D: TRBD1
J: TRBJ2-7
V: TRBV6-1
size: -

CDR3: CASSPPWVPDRYGYTF
DNA: TGTGCCAGCAGTCCCCCCTGGGTCCCGGACCGATATGGCTACACCTTC
D: -
J: TRBJ1-2
V: TRBV27
size: -

CDR3: CASSNQISSTDTQYF
DNA: TGTGCCAGCAGCAATCAAATTTCTAGCACAGATACGCAGTATTTT
D: -
J: TRBJ2-3
V: TRBV7-2
size: -

CDR3: CASSPPDDWGPLHF
DNA: TGTGCCAGCAGTCCACCGGACGATTGGGGACCCCTCCACTTT
D: -
J: TRBJ1-6
V: TRBV28
size: -

CDR3: CASSLQSAGNTANEQFF
DNA: TGTGCCAGCAGCCTCCAAAGTGCAGGGAACACGGCCAATGAGCAGTTCTTC
D: -
J: TRBJ2-1
V: TRBV7-2
size: -

CDR3: CASTRGSAEAFF
DNA: TGTGCCAGCACAAGGGGTAGCGCTGAAGCTTTCTTT
D: -
J: TRBJ1-1
V: TRBV2
size: many